This T cell receptor beta chain appears in the sequencing data of a study of blood T cell repertoires in COVID-19. On the study more broadly: The study drew acute and convalescent COVID-19 samples from the United States, Italy and Spain. T cells, B-cell-depleted T cells, or PBMCs supplied cDNA or gDNA.

Trimming removed 7 bases at V and 1 base at J, with 8 bases between. CDR1 is SEHNR, CDR2 FQNEAQ, per germline (reference sequence). The CDR3 runs to 12 residues. Authors' processing steps: Researchers report that nucleated cell counts were estimated from reference gene primer amplification. Profiling relied on immunoSEQ multiplex PCR, and the TCRdb table lists in-frame clones only, not all of them. V, J and clone size are those of that table, while D and trimming were read from the DNA. The profile covers 140,000 or so clones, with roughly 86% appearing a single time and roughly 1.9% taken by the ten largest.

The J gene is TRBJ2-7, the V gene TRBV7-9; D gene unclear. Input material: peripheral blood. This sequence was found in a man between 65 and 85 years old with acute or convalescent COVID-19. The CDR3 coding sequence is TGTGCCAGCATGGGCAGATCCTACGAGCAGTACTTC. Its translation: CASMGRSYEQYF.